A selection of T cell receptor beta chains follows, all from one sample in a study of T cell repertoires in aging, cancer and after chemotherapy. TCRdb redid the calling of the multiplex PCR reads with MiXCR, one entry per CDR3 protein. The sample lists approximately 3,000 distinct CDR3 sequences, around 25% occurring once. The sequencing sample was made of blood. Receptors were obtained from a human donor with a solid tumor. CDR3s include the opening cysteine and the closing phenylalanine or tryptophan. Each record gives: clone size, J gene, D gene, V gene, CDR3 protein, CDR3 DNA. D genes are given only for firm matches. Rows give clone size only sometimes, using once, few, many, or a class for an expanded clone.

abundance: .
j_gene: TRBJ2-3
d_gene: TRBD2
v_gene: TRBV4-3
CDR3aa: CASSRSSGGGTDTQYF
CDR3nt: TGTGCCAGCAGCCGGTCTAGCGGGGGGGGCACAGATACGCAGTATTTT

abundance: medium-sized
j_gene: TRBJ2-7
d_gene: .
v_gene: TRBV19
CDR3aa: CASSMDGTNSYEQYF
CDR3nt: TGTGCCAGTAGTATGGACGGGACAAACTCCTACGAGCAGTACTTC

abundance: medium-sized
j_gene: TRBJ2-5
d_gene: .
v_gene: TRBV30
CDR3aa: CAWSSGPPGQYF
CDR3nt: TGTGCCTGGAGTTCCGGGCCCCCGGGCCAGTACTTC

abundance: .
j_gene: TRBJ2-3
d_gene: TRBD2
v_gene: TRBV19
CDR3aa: CASSIEPRGGGYF
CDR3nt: TGTGCCAGTAGTATAGAACCGCGGGGGGGGGGGTATTTT

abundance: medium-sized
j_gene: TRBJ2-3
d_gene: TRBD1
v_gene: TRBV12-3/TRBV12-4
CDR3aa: CASSPGTGDTDTQYF
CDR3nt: TGTGCCAGCAGTCCCGGGACAGGGGACACAGATACGCAGTATTTT

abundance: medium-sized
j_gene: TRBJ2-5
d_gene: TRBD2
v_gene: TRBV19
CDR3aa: CASSPWAGGLETQYF
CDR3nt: TGTGCCAGTAGTCCATGGGCGGGGGGGCTGGAGACCCAGTACTTC

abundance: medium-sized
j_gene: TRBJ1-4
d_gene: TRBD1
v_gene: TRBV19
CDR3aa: CASSIPGQGRNEKLFF
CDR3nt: TGTGCCAGTAGTATACCGGGACAGGGGAGGAATGAAAAACTGTTTTTT

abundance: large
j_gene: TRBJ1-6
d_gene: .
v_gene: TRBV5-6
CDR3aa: CASSGTLTPNSPLHF
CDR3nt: TGTGCCAGCAGCGGTACTCTTACCCCGAATTCACCCCTCCACTTT

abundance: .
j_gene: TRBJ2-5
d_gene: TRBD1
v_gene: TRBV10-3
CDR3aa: CAISGSPGQGPQETQYF
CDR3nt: TGTGCCATCAGTGGAAGTCCGGGACAGGGGCCCCAAGAGACCCAGTACTTC

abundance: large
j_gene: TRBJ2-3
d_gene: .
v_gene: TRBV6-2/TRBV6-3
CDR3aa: CASSSGRETDTQYF
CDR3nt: TGTGCCAGCAGTTCTGGCAGGGAAACAGATACGCAGTATTTT

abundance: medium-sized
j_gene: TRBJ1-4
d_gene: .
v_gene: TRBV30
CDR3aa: CAWSRGGLTNEKLFF
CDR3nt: TGTGCCTGGAGCCGGGGGGGTTTGACTAATGAAAAACTGTTTTTT

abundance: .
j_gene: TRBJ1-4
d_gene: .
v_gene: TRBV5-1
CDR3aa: CASSLTAEKLFF
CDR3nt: TGCGCCAGCAGCTTGACAGCTGAAAAACTGTTTTTT

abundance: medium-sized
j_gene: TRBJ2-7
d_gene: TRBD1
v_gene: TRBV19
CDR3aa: CASSSKQGVASYEQYF
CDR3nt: TGTGCCAGTAGTAGCAAACAGGGGGTGGCATCCTACGAGCAGTACTTC

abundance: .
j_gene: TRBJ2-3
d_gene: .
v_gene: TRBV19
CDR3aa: CASSIDLGAAGPRYTQYF
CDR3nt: TGTGCCAGTAGTATAGATCTCGGTGCGGCGGGACCCAGATATACGCAGTATTTT

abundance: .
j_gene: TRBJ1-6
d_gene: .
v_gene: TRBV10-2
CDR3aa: CASSEGAGSYNSPLHF
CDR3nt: TGCGCCAGCAGTGAGGGGGCCGGCTCCTATAATTCACCCCTCCACTTT

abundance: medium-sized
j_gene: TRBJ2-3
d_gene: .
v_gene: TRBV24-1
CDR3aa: CATSDLQGDWGGTQYF
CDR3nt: TGTGCCACCAGTGATTTACAGGGAGATTGGGGAGGTACGCAGTATTTT

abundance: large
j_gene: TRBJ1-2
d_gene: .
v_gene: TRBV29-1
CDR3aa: CSVVMVGGYTF
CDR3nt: TGCAGCGTTGTGATGGTGGGTGGCTACACCTTC

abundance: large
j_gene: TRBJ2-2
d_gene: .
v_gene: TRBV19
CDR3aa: CASSARRQASTGELFF
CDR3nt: TGTGCCAGTAGTGCCCGTCGACAGGCGAGCACCGGGGAGCTGTTTTTT

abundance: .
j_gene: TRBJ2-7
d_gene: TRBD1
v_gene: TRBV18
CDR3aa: CASPPTGNRDEQYF
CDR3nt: TGTGCCAGCCCACCGACAGGGAACCGAGACGAGCAGTACTTC